This T cell receptor beta chain stems from a study of blood T cell repertoires in COVID-19 (dated by TCRdb to the early 2020s). For context, the study as a whole: The collaborator samples originated in the United States, Italy and Spain and spanned the acute and convalescent phases of COVID-19. The prospective study material was composed of cDNA or gDNA derived from T cells, B-cell-depleted T cells, or PBMCs. Subjects who had been exposed to COVID-19, were actively infected with it, or had recovered from it provided the deeply sampled blood TCRbeta repertoires that made up the dataset. The repertoires were released in a freely available public database meant as a resource for research on the immune response to SARS-CoV-2. Samples were obtained from the ongoing ImmuneRACE study (first 160 participants) and from about 1,300 subjects provided by 6 global collaborators. A de-identified subject ID, COVID-19 status, age in years and sex were almost always included in the sample metadata. HLA class I and class II types, where available, came from metadata supplied by the sample provider rather than from assay-based typing. On the study overall, not on this receptor specifically: The quantity of clinical and demographic metadata differed by source and by participant and was supplied without curation.

A remark on this clone: It lacks a known antigen. No qualities accompany the bases; no much larger clone lies one base away.

The immunoSEQ Assay, a bias-controlled multiplex PCR, was used to amplify TCRbeta CDR3 regions from genomic DNA. Concerning the study's data processing: Nucleated cell counts per sample were estimated from amplification of reference gene primers within the assay. Sequence reads were collapsed and filtered to measure the absolute abundance of every unique TCRbeta CDR3 rearrangement. For each sample, productive Simpson clonality was calculated as the square root of Simpson's diversity index across productive rearrangements. As stored in TCRdb, this immuneACCESS dataset retains in-frame rearrangements with V and J assigned. A fraction of the clones does not appear; measured against another copy, unresolved V genes explain less than half of the discrepancy, and the remainder lacks a known reason. D and trimming come from the DNA, and the V and J calls and clone size come from that table. This sample lists 250,000 to 350,000 clones; 75% to 90% were detected once. The top ten hold around 2.5% of the sample.

Germline trimming: 4 bases from V, 6 bases from J; junction bases outside gene matches: 5. The CDR3 numbers 13 residues from cysteine through phenylalanine. The sequence is cut down to CDR3 DNA, 39 bases in frame from base 1. The germline V gene yields SGHNT for CDR1 and YENEEA for CDR2. Participants in the prospective study were enrolled through a virtual design, were aged roughly 18 to 100 years, and lived in some 24 United States geographic areas. Cohort assignment in the prospective study relied on participant-reported clinical history from a screening survey and a study questionnaire. For ImmuneRACE Cohort 3, a participant was defined as recovered based on two consecutive negative NP/OP PCR tests, clearance by a healthcare professional, or resolution of symptoms. Mobile phlebotomists in the prospective study collected whole blood, serum and a nasopharyngeal or oropharyngeal swab from every participant. Additional blood draws and questionnaires over an approximately 2-month period could optionally be provided by prospective study participants. Before DNA extraction, blood samples from the prospective study were shipped at room temperature or frozen.

The receptor chain draws on TRBV11-3 and TRBJ2-7; 8 bases in the middle match TRBD1. The receptor was isolated from a woman aged 50 to 65 who had recovered from COVID-19. What was sequenced was PBMCs or T cells enriched from blood (not recorded which). The CDR3 is CASSSQGAGEQYF. The DNA is TGTGCCAGCAGCTCTCAGGGGGCAGGCGAGCAGTACTTC.